This TCR beta chain is from a study of radiotherapy plus CTLA-4 blockade in lung cancer. Study-wide results and limits: After radiotherapy and ipilimumab, tumor-derived clones expanded in peripheral blood.

Assay used: immunoSEQ multiplex PCR; TCRdb lists only in-frame clones, some missing. The table includes 110,000 or so clones, approximately 84% detected once. V lost 6 bases to trimming and J lost 2 bases, with 17 bases between them. CDR3 length equals 15 residues. CDR1 and CDR2 from the germline V gene are MNHEY and SVGAGI. In regard to this clone: The antigen remains undetermined.

This clonotype was sampled from a human donor with non-small cell lung cancer who had a partial response to radiotherapy plus ipilimumab. Sequencing used peripheral blood, obtained from a patient treated with radiotherapy plus ipilimumab. This sequence joins TRBV6-5 and TRBJ2-7; D might be TRBD1 (5 bases). The CDR3: CASSLDSRTTYEQYF. CDR3 DNA sequence: TGTGCCAGCAGCCTCGACAGCCGGACAACCTACGAGCAGTACTTC.